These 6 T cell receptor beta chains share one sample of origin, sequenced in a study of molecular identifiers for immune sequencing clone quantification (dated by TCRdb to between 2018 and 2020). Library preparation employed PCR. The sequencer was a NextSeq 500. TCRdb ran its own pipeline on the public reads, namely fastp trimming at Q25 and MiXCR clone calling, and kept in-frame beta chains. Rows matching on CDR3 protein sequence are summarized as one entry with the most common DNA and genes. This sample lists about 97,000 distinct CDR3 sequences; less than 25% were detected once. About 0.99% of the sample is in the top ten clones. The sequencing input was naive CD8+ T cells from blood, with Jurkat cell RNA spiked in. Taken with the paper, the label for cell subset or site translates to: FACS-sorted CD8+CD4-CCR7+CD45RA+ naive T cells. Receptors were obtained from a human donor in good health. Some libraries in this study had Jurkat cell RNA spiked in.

The CDR3 bases are TGTGCCAGTAGTATGGGACACTCCTACGAGCAGTACTTC. Translating gives CASSMGHSYEQYF. The chain has TRBV19 and TRBJ2-7, with D possibly matching TRBD1 (6 bases). Trimming took 3 bases from V and 0 from J, leaving 6 bases between them. The CDR3 is made up of 13 amino acids. Per germline, CDR1 LNHDA and CDR2 SQIVND (reference sequence).

Here the CDR3 reads CASSPRGGTDTQYF. For the CDR3, the DNA is TGTGCCAGCTCACCAAGGGGGGGCACAGATACGCAGTATTTT. The chain carries TRBV18 and TRBJ2-3; D could derive from TRBD1 or TRBD2 (6 bases each). Trimming removed 2 bases from V and 1 base from J, with 7 bases in between. This CDR3 comprises 14 residues. Germline lookup yields CDR1 KGHSH and CDR2 LQKENI.

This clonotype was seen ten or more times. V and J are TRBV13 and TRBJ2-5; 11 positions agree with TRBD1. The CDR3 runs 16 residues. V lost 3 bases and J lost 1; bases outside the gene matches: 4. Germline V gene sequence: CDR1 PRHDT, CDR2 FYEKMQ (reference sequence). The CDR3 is CASSFRTGGLQETQYF. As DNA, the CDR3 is TGTGCCAGCAGCTTTAGGACAGGGGGCCTCCAAGAGACCCAGTACTTC.

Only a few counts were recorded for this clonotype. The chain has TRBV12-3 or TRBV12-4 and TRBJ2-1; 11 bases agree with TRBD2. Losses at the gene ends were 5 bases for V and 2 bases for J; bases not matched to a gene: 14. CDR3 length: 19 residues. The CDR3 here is CASSAGTSGTPLAYNEQFF. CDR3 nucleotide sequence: TGTGCCAGCAGTGCCGGGACTAGCGGAACGCCGTTGGCCTACAATGAGCAGTTCTTC.

The CDR3 reads CATSDFGEQYF. CDR3 DNA: TGTGCCACCAGTGATTTCGGCGAGCAGTACTTC. The V gene is TRBV24-1, the J gene TRBJ2-7; D is unresolved. Germline V gives CDR1 KGHDR, CDR2 SFDVKD. V lost 1 base to trimming and J lost 6 bases, with 3 bases between them. The CDR3 covers 11 residues.

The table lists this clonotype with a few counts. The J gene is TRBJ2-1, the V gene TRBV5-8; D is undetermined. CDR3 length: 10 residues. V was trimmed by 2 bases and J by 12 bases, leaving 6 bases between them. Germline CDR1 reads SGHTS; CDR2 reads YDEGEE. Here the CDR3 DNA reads TGTGCCAGCAGCTTATCAGGGCAGTTCTTC. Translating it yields CASSLSGQFF.